This entry describes one TCR beta chain. The data were taken from a study of technical replicates of blood from a few donors. Using immunoSEQ multiplex PCR, the repertoire was profiled, and TCRdb retains in-frame clones only, with some absent. The sample shows approximately 74,000 clones, roughly 98% of them seen only once. The sample comprised T cells isolated from PBMCs. This TCR was sampled from a human donor in good health.

CDR3 loop: CASSERGAGGKTDTQYF. Here the CDR3 DNA reads TGTGCCAGCAGTGAAAGGGGAGCGGGGGGAAAGACAGATACGCAGTATTTT. The rearrangement links TRBV25-1 to TRBJ2-3; 9 nucleotides match TRBD2. V was pared by 2 bases and J by 3 bases, with 9 bases of the junction left unmatched. The CDR3 extends over 17 amino acids. The germline V gene has CDR1 MGHDK and CDR2 SYGVNS.